This TCR beta chain appears in the sequencing data of a study of graft-versus-host responses after intestinal transplantation. Study at large: Recipients obtained multivisceral, liver-intestinal, or isolated intestinal transplants. Each patient got anti-thymocyte globulin induction, then tacrolimus and steroids for about 3 years.

General study findings and limits: Recipient marrow showed GvH clones, some seen first in ileum or blood.

The data were produced by immunoSEQ multiplex PCR, yet TCRdb's version contains in-frame clones alone and is incomplete. This sample yields roughly 110,000 clones, of which roughly 86% are seen a single time; over 0.6% belongs to the top ten. With regard to this clone: Its cognate antigen is unknown.

CDR3 length: 12 amino acids. The V segment lost 6 bases and the J segment 4 bases; nucleotides outside the gene matches: 0. The germline V gene encodes CDR1 SQVTM and CDR2 ANQGSEA. This receptor was identified in a human donor who was the organ donor for an intestinal transplant. V usage is TRBV29-1 and J usage is TRBJ2-3, with TRBD1 matching over 11 bases. The source was unstimulated CD4+ T cells sorted from spleen or lymph node cells, collected before transplant. The CDR3 region has the DNA TGCAGCGTGGGACAGGGGGCAGATACGCAGTATTTT. Amino acids: CSVGQGADTQYF.